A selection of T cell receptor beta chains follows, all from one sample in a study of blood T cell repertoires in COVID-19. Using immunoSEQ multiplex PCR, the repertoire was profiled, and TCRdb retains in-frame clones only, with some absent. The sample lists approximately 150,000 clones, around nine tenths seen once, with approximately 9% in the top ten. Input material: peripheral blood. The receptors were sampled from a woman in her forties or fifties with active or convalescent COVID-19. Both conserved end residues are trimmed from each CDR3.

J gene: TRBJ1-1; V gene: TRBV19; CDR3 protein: ASHRGMVDTEAF
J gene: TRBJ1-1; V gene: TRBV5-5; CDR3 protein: ASSLFGSTEAF
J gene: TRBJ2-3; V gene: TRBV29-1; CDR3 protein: SVNPGQGVADTQY
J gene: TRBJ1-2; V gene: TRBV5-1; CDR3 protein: ASSPDRPSYGYT
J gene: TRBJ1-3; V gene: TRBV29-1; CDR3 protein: SVAGDGNTIY
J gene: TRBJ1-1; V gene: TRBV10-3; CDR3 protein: AISELPLGQNTEAF
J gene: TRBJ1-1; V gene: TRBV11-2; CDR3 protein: ASSLETEAF
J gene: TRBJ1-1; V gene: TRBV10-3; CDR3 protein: AISEGRGLNTEAF
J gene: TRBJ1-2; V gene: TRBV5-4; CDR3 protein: ASSTRGVSYGYT
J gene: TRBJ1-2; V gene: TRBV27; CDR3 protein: ASSGQGQRSGYT
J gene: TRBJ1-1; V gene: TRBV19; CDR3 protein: ASSISFYSTEAF
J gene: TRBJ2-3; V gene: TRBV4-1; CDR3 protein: ASRTGSDTQY
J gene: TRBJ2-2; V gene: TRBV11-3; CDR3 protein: ASSFRAGANTGELF
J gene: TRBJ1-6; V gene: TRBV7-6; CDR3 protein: ASSSRGYNSPLH
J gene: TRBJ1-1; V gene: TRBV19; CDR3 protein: ASPPGQGAGNTEAF
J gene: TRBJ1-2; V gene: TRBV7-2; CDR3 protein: ASSRGGAYGYT
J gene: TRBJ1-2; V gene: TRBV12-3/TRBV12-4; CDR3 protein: ASSARDRAGYT
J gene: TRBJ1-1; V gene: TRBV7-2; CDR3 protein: ASSLQRNTEAF
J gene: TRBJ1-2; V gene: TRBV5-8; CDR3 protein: ASSRGGLYGYT
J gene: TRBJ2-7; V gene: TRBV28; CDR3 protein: ASSSAGTFLTLYEQY
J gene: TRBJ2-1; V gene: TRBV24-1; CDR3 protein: ATSDLSDSYNEQF
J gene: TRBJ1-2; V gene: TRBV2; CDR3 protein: ASSDLRSNRGYT
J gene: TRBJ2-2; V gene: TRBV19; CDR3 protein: ASSNKELAGATGELF
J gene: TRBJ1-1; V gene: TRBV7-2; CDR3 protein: ASSYMNTEAF
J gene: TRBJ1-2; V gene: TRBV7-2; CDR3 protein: ASSFAGGGYGYT
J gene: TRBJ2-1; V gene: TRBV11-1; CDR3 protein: ASSTGLAGGPTQF
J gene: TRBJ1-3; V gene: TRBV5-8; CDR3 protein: ASSMGQGKGNTIY
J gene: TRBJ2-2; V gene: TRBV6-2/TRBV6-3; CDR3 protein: ASSFRGLAGELF
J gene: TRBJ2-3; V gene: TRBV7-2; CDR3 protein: ASSEHRTSGIITDTQY
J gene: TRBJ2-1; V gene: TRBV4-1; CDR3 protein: ASSQESASNEQF
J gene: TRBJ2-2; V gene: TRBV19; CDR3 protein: ASSSGGAIGELF
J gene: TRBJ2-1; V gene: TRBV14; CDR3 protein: ASSQSYRGDYNEQF
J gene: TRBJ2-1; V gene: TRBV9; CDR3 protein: ASSVEPSESNEQF
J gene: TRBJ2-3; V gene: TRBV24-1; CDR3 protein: ATSDLRADTQY
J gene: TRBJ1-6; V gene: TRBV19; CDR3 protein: ASSMRYSPLH
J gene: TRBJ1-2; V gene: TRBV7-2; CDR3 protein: ASTQGGTNYGYT
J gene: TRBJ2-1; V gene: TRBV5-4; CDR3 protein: ASSLGSSGGAHNEQF
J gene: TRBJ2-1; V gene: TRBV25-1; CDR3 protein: ASSGTSGFDEQF
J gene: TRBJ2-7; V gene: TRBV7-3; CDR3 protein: ASSRIAGLDYEQY
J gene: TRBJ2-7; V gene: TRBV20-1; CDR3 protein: SASRGQPPYEQY
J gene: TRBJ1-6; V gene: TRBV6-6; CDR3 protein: ASTRQNNSPLH
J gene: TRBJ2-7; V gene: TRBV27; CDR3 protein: ASSLLDSNYHEQY
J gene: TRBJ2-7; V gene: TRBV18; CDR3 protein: ASSPRRGARGEQY
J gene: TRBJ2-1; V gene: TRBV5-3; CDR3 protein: ARQIIQNTSYNEQF
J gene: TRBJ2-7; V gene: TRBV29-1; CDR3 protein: SVKTGGHEQY
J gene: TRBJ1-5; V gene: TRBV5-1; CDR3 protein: ASSLSPQGGNNQPQH
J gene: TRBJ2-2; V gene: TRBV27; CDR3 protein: ASSFGTSGTGELF
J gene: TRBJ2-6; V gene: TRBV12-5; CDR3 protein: ASGLARGAGANVLT
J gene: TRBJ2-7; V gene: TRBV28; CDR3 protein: ASRDTGTASYEQY
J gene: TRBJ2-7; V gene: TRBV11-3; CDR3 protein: ASSPPGTHDEQY
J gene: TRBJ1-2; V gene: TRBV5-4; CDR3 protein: ASSLRFGGYGYT